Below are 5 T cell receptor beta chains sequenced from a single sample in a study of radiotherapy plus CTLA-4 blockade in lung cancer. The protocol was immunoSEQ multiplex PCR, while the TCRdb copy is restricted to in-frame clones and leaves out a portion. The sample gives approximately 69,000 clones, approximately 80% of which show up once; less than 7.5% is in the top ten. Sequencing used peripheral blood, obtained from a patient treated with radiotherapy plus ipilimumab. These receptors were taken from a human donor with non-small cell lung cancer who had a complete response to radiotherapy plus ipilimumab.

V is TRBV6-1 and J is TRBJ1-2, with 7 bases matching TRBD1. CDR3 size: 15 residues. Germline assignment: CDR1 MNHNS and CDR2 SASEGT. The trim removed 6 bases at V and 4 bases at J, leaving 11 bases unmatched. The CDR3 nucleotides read TGTGCCAGCAGGGACGGAGGGGGCGGAGGCTATGGCTACACCTTC. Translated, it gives CASRDGGGGGYGYTF.

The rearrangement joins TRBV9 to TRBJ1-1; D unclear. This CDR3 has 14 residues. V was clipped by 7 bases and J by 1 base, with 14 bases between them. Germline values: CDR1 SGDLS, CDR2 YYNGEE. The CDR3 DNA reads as TGTGCCAGCGATACGGGGTGGGGGAACACTGAAGCTTTCTTT. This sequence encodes CASDTGWGNTEAFF.

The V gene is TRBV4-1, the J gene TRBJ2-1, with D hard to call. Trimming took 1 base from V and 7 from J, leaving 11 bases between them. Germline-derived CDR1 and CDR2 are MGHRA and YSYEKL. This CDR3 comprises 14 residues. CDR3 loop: CASSQASAWNEQFF. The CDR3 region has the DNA TGCGCCAGCAGCCAAGCTAGTGCTTGGAATGAGCAGTTCTTC.

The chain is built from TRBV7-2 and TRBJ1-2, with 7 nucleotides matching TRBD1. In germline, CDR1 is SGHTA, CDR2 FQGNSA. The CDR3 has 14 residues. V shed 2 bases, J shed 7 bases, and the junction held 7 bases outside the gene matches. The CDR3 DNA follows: TGTGCCAGCAGCTTACCGCAGGGGGTAGGTGGCTACACCTTC. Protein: CASSLPQGVGGYTF.

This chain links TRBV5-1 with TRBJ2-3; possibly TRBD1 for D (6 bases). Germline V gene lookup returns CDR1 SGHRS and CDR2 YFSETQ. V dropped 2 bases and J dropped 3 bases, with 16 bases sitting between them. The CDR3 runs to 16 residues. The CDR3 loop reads CASSFAWTASTDTQYF. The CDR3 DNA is TGCGCCAGCAGCTTTGCCTGGACAGCAAGTACAGATACGCAGTATTTT.